This T cell receptor (beta chain) was found in a study of T cell responses to AZD1222 COVID-19 vaccine. General study points: Per reports, nearly half of all spike-specific TCRs target regions that are unmutated in variants.

The length of the CDR3 is 15 residues. V gave up 3 bases and J gave up 5 bases; unmatched junction bases: 6. Germline values: CDR1 SGDLS, CDR2 YYNGEE. Repertoires were generated with immunoSEQ multiplex PCR, while TCRdb's copy carries only in-frame clones and drops some. Seen here are more than 100,000 clones, 85% to 95% observed once, and the top ten hold 1.5% to 2%. Comment on this clone: What it binds is unknown.

The sequence was collected from an adult in good health. Source: peripheral blood, taken on day 0 of AZD1222 vaccination. V is TRBV9 and J is TRBJ1-5; 9 positions match TRBD1. This chain's CDR3 is CASSANRGRDQPQHF. Here the CDR3 DNA reads TGTGCCAGCAGCGCAAACAGGGGGCGTGATCAGCCCCAGCATTTT.